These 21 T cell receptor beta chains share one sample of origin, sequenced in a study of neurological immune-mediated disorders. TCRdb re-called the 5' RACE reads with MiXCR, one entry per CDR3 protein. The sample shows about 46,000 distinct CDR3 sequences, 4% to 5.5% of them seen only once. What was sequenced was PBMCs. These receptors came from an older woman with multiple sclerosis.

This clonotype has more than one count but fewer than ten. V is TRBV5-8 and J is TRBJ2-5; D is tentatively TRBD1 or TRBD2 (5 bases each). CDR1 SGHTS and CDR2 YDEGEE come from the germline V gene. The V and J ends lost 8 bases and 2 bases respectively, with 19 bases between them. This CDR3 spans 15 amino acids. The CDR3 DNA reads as TGTGCCAGTAACCTCAACCCGGGGCCACAAGAGACCCAGTACTTC. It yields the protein CASNLNPGPQETQYF.

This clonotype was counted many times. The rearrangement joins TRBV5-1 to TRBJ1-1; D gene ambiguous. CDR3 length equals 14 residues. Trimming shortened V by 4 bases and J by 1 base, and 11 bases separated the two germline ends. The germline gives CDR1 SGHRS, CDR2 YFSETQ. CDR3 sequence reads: CASSPRTGNTEAFF. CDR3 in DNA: TGCGCCAGCAGCCCGCGGACCGGGAACACTGAAGCTTTCTTT.

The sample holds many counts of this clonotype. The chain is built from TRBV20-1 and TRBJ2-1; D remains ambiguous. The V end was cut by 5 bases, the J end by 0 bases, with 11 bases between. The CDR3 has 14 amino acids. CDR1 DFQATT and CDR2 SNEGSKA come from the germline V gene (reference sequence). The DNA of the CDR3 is TGCAGTGCTCACCATATACGCTCCTACAATGAGCAGTTCTTC. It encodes CSAHHIRSYNEQFF.

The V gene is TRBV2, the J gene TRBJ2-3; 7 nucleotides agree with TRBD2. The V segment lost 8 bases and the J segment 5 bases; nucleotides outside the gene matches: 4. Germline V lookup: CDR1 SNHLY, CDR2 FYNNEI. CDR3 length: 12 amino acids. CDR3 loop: CASAGVGDTQYF. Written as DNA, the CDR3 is TGTGCCAGCGCGGGAGTAGGAGATACGCAGTATTTT. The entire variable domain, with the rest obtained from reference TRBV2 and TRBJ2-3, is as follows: EPEVTQTPSHQVTQMGQEVILRCVPISNHLYFYWYRQILGQKVEFLVSFYNNEISEKSEIFDDQFSVERPDGSNFTLKIRSTKLEDSAMYFCASAGVGDTQYFGPGTRLTVL.

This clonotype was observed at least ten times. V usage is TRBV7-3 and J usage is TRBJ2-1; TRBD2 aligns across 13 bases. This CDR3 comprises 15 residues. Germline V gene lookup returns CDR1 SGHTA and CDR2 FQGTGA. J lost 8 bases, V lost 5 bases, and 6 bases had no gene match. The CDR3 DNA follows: TGTGCCAGCAGCCCTACTAGCGGGGGGGCTCATGAGCAGTTCTTC. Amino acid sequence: CASSPTSGGAHEQFF. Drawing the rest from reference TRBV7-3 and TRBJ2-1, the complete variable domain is GAGVSQTPSNKVTEKGKYVELRCDPISGHTALYWYRQSLGQGPEFLIYFQGTGAADDSGLPNDRFFAVRPEGSVSTLKIQRTERGDSAVYLCASSPTSGGAHEQFFGPGTRLTVL.

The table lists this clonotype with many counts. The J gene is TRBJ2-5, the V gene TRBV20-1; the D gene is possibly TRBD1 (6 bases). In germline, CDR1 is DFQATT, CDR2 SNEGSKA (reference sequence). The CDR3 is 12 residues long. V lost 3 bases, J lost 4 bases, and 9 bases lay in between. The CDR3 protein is CSASPRGETQYF. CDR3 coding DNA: TGCAGTGCTAGCCCCAGGGGAGAGACCCAGTACTTC.

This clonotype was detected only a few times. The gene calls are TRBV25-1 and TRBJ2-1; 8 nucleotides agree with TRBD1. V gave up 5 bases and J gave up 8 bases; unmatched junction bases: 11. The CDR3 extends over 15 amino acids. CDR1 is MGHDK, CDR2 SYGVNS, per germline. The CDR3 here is CASSKDREAVDEQFF. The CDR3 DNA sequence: TGTGCCAGCAGTAAGGACAGGGAGGCGGTCGATGAGCAGTTCTTC.

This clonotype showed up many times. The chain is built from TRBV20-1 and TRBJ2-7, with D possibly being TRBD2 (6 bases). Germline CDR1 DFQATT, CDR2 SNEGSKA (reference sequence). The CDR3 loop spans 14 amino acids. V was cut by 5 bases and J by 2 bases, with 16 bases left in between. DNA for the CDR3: TGCAGTGCTTGGAGGGACGTGCCAACCTACGAGCAGTACTTC. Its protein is CSAWRDVPTYEQYF.

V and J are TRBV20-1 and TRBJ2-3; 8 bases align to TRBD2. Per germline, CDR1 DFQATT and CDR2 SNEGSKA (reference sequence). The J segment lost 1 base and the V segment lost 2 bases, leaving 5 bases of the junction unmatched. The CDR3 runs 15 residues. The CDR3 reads CSARLRREGTDTQYF. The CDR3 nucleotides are TGCAGTGCTAGACTTCGGCGGGAGGGCACAGATACGCAGTATTTT.

The CDR3 protein is CASSLTGDYVYNEQFF. CDR3 nucleotides: TGCGCCAGCAGCTTGACAGGGGACTACGTTTACAATGAGCAGTTCTTC. This rearrangement joins TRBV5-1 to TRBJ2-1; D possibly uses TRBD1 or TRBD2 (7 bases each). Germline lookup yields CDR1 SGHRS and CDR2 YFSETQ. CDR3 length: 16 amino acids. V was trimmed by 1 base and J by 4 bases, leaving 15 bases between them.

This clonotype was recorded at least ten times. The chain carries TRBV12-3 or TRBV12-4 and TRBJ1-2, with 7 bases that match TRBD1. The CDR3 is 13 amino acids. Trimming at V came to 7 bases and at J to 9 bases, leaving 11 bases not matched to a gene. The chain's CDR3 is CASIFWGQSSYTF. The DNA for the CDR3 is TGTGCCAGCATCTTTTGGGGACAGTCGAGCTACACCTTC.

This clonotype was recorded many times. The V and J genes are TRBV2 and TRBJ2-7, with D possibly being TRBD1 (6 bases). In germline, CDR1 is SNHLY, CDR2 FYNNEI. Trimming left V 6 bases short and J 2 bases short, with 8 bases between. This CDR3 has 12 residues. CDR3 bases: TGTGCCAGCAGGGGGGCCGCCTACGAGCAGTACTTC. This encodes CASRGAAYEQYF.

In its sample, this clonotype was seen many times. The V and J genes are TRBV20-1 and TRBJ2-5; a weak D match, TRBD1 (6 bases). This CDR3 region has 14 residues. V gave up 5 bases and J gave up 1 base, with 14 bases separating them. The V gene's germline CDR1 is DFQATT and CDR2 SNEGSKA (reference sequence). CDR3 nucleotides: TGCAGTGCTCACAGGGTCCCTGTCCAAGAGACCCAGTACTTC. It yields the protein CSAHRVPVQETQYF.

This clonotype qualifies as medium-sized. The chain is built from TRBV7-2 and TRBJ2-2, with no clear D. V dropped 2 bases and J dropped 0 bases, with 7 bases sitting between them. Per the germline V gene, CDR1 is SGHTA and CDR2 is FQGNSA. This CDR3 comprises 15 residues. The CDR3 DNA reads TGTGCCAGCAGCTTAATCTCTGCGAACACCGGGGAGCTGTTTTTT. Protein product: CASSLISANTGELFF. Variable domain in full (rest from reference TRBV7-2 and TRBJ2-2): GAGVSQSPSNKVTEKGKDVELRCDPISGHTALYWYRQSLGQGLEFLIYFQGNSAPDKSGLPSDRFSAERTGGSVSTLTIQRTQQEDSAVYLCASSLISANTGELFFGEGSRLTVL.

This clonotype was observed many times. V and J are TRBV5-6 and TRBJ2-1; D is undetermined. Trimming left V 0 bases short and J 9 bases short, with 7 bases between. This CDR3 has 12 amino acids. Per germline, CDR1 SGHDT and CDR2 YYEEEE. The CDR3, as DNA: TGTGCCAGCAGCTTGGCCCCGGGTGAGCAGTTCTTC. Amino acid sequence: CASSLAPGEQFF.

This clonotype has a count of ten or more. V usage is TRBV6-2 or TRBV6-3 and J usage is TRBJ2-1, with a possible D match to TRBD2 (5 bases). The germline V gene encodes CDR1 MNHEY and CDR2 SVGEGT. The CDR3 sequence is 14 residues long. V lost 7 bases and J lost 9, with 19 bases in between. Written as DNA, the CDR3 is TGTGCCAGCATTAGGTCGGGATCTGGCGCTGAGCAGTTCTTC. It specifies CASIRSGSGAEQFF.

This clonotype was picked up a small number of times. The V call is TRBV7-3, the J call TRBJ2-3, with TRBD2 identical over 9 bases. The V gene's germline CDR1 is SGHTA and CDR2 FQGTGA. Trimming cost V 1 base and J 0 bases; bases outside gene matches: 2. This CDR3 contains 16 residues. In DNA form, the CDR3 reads TGTGCCAGCAGCTTAATAGCGGGGGATAGCACAGATACGCAGTATTTT. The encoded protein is CASSLIAGDSTDTQYF.

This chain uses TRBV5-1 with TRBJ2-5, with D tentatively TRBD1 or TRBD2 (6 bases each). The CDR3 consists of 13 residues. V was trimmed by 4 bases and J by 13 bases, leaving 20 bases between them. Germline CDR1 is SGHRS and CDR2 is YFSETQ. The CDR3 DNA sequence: TGCGCCAGCAGCCCCCGGGGGCCTAAACGGGGGTACTTC. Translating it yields CASSPRGPKRGYF.

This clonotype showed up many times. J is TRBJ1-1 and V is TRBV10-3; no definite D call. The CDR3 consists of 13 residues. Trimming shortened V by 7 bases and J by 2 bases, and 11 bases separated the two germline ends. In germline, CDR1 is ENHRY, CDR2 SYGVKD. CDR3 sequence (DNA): TGTGCCATCAACTCACAGAGAAACACTGAAGCTTTCTTT. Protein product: CAINSQRNTEAFF.

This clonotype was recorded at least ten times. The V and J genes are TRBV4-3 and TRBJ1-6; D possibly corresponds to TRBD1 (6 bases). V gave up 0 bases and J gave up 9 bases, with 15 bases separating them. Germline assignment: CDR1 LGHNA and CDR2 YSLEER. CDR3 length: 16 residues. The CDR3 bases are TGCGCCAGCAGCCAAGAAAGTGCAGGGGCGGTTTCACCCCTCCACTTT. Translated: CASSQESAGAVSPLHF.

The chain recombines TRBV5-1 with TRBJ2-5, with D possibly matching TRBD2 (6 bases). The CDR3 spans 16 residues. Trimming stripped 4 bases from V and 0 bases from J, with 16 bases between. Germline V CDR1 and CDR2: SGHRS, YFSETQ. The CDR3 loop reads CASSPNPRGYQETQYF. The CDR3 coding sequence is TGCGCCAGCAGCCCGAACCCCCGGGGGTACCAAGAGACCCAGTACTTC.